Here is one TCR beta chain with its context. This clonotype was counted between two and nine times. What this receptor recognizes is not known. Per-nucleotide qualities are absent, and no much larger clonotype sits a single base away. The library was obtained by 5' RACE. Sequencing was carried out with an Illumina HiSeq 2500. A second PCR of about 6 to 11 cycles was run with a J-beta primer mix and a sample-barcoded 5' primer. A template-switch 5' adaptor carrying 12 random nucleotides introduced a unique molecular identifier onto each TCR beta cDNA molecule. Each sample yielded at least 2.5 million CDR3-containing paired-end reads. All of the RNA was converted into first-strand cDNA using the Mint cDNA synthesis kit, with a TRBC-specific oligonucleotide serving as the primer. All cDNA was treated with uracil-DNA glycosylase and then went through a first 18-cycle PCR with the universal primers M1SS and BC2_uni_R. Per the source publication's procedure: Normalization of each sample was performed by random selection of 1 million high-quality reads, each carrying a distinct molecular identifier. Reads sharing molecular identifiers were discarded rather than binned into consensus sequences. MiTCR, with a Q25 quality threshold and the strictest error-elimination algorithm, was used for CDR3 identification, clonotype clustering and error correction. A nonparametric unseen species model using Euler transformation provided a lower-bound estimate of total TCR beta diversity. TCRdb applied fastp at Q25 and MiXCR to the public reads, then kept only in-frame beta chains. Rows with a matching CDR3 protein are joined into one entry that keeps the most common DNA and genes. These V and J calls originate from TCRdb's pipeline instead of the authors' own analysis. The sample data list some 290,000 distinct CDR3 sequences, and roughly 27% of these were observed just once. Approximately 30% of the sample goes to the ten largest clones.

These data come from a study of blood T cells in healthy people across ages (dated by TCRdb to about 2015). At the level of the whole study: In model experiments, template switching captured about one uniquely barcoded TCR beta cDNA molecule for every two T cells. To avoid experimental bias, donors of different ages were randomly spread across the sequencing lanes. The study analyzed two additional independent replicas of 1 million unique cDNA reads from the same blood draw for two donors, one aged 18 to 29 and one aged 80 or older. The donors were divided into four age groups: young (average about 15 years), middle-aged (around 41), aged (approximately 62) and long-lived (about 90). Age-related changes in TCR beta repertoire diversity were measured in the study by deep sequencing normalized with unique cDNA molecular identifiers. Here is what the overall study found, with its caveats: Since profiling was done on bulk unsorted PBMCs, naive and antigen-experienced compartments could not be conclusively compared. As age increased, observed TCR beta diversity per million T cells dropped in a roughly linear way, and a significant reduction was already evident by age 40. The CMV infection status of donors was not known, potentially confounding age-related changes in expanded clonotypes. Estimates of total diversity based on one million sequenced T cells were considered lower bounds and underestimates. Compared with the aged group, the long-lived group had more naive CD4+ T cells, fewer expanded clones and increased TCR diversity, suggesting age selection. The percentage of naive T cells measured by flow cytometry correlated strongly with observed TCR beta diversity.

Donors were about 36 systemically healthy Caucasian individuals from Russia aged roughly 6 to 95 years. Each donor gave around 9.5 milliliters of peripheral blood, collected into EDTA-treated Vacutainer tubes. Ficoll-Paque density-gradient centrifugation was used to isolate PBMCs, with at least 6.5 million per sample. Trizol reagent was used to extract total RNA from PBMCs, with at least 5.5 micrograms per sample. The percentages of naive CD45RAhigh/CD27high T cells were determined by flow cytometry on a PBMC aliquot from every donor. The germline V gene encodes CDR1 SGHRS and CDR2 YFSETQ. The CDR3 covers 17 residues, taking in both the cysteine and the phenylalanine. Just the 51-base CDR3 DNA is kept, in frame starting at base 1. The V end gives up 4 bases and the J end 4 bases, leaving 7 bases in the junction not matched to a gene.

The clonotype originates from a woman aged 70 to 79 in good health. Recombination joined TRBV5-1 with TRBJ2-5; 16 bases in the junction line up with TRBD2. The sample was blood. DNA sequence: TGCGCCAGCAGCAGGGGACTAGCGGGAGGGCCTGGAGAGACCCAGTACTTC. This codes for CASSRGLAGGPGETQYF.